Described below is a single T cell receptor (beta chain) sequence and its context. Which antigen it targets is not known. No base qualities exist here, and no much larger clone lies one base off it. High-throughput TCR beta sequencing profiled peripheral blood CD8+ and CD4+ T cells from healthy donors, Susac syndrome patients and multiple sclerosis patients. Healthy donors were included as age- and sex-matched controls. Bulk CD8+ and CD4+ T cells were purified by magnetic negative isolation, whereas CD8+ TEMRA cells were enriched by FACS. Blood was collected in EDTA tubes and processed within 24 hours, with PBMCs isolated through density gradient centrifugation. PBMCs intended for TCR sequencing were frozen in liquid nitrogen and were later thawed in a 37 degrees C water bath. Purity of sorted or isolated CD4+, CD8+ and CD8+ TEMRA cells was at least 90%. This sample is drawn from a study of CD8 T cells in Susac syndrome (dated 2019 in TCRdb). Describing the broader study: Whether CD8+ T cell activation and differentiation in Susac syndrome was antigen driven was tested using repertoire sequencing. The study compared CD8+ T cell repertoire clonality among over 9 healthy donors, approximately 14 Susac syndrome patients and roughly 15 multiple sclerosis patients.

What the research found in general, with its limitations: The number of individuals in the TCR sequencing and HLA analysis was acknowledged as relatively small.

RNA was extracted using the RNeasy kit, and roughly 0.5 to 1 ug of the RNA was reverse transcribed with random hexamers. The immunoSEQ multiplex PCR assay, which covers 54 Vbeta and 13 Jbeta segments, was used to amplify TCR beta CDR3 regions. Bias from PCR amplification was corrected by using a synthetic template baseline for primer optimization and for computational correction. In the paper's pipeline: Reads were assigned to V, D and J genes according to IMGT and analyzed in immunoSEQ Analyzer, with only productive sequences retained. Clonality was calculated as one minus the Shannon entropy normalized by log2 of the number of productive unique sequences. For each patient and control, public and private clones were evaluated among the 100 most prevalent clones. A clone was defined as Susac-specific if it was absent from the healthy and MS cohorts, from some 980 published viral clones and from other ImmuneACCESS disease sequences. TCRdb took the public reads, trimmed them with fastp at Q25, ran MiXCR for clone calling and kept in-frame beta chains. All rows with the same CDR3 protein become a single entry with the most common DNA and genes. The V and J calls were determined by TCRdb, not by the authors. Recorded for this sample are some 100,000 distinct CDR3 sequences; roughly 90% of them occurred a single time. The top ten clonotypes cover around 0.12% of the sample.

The CDR3, cysteine through phenylalanine, is 17 amino acids long. Of all the DNA, just the CDR3 is kept, 51 bases in frame from base 1. As encoded in the germline V gene, CDR1 is SGHRS while CDR2 is YFSETQ. V is cut back by 2 bases and J by 2 bases, with 7 bases in the junction unmatched. This receptor was taken from a human donor in good health. The chain links TRBV5-1 with TRBJ2-7, with TRBD2 identical over 13 junction bases. Sequencing used CD8+ T cells from PBMCs. The DNA is as follows: TGCGCCAGCAGCTTTAGGGGGGGACTAGCGGGAACCTACGAGCAGTACTTC. This is translated as CASSFRGGLAGTYEQYF. Beyond the CDR3, the reference TRBV5-1 and TRBJ2-7 genes provide the residues; the full variable domain reads: KAGVTQTPRYLIKTRGQQVTLSCSPISGHRSVSWYQQTPGQGLQFLFEYFSETQRNKGNFPGRFSGRQFSNSRSEMNVSTLELGDSALYLCASSFRGGLAGTYEQYFGPGTRLTVT.